The clone carrying this TCR beta chain came up a few times. The entry originates in a study of patients and donors after allogeneic stem cell transplantation. MiXCR, applied by TCRdb to the RT-PCR reads, yields one record per CDR3 protein. The repertoire holds approximately 160,000 distinct CDR3 sequences, with about 24% as singletons. The CDR3 is made up of 16 amino acids. V lost 6 bases and J 0 bases, leaving 17 bases between the germline ends. The sample was blood, either unsorted or a sorted T cell fraction (not recorded which). This chain uses TRBV12-3 or TRBV12-4 with TRBJ1-1, with D tentatively TRBD1 (5 bases). This TCR was recovered from a human donor who was either an allogeneic HSCT recipient or a stem cell or donor lymphocyte infusion donor (not recorded which). It is not recorded whose cells these are; they may come from a transplant donor. This chain's CDR3 is CASSNGDGALNTEAFF. The CDR3 nucleotides are TGTGCCAGCAGCAACGGGGACGGTGCTTTGAACACTGAAGCTTTCTTT.